Listed below are T cell receptor beta chains from one sample, sequenced in a study of CD8 T cells in ankylosing spondylitis. TCRdb passed the 5' RACE reads through MiXCR, listing each CDR3 protein once. Of 750,000 to 850,000 distinct CDR3 sequences in the sample, approximately 10% were seen once. The sequenced material came from blood, either unsorted or a sorted T cell fraction (not recorded which). These receptors all stem from a male donor with ankylosing spondylitis. Both conserved end residues are part of each CDR3. The D gene is left open where the match is weak. Size values are once, few and many counts, or a class for expanded clones, and some rows have none.

TRBV29-1	TRBJ1-2	NA	many	CSVGGLLGYTF	TGCAGCGTCGGGGGCTTGCTTGGCTACACCTTC
TRBV7-4	TRBJ2-4	NA	NA	CASSFQGLAKNIQYF	TGTGCCAGCAGCTTCCAGGGACTAGCCAAAAACATTCAGTACTTC
TRBV20-1	TRBJ1-2	NA	few	CSASAVRSGANYGYTF	TGCAGTGCTAGCGCCGTGAGATCGGGAGCTAACTATGGCTACACCTTC
TRBV6-1	TRBJ2-7	TRBD2	few	CASSPFGRVMDEQYF	TGTGCCAGCAGCCCATTCGGGAGGGTCATGGACGAGCAGTACTTC
TRBV6-5	TRBJ1-2	NA	many	CASSYRDAYGYTF	TGTGCCAGCAGTTATCGGGATGCCTATGGCTACACCTTC
TRBV7-2	TRBJ2-3	NA	few	CASSLEPHTDTQYF	TGTGCCAGCAGCTTAGAACCCCATACAGATACGCAGTATTTT
TRBV7-2	TRBJ1-1	NA	NA	CASSFRVGNTEAFF	TGTGCCAGCAGCTTCAGGGTAGGGAACACTGAAGCTTTCTTT
TRBV6-1	TRBJ2-6	NA	NA	CASSRDSRWGSGANVLTF	TGTGCCAGCAGCCGTGACAGTCGTTGGGGCTCTGGGGCCAACGTCCTGACTTTC
TRBV9	TRBJ2-1	NA	NA	CASSVYPTGLVSYNEQFF	TGTGCCAGCAGCGTATACCCTACGGGACTGGTCTCCTACAATGAGCAGTTCTTC
TRBV20-1	TRBJ1-4	NA	few	CSAQLGALGGKLFF	TGCAGTGCCCAACTTGGGGCCCTGGGCGGAAAACTGTTTTTT
TRBV29-1	TRBJ1-2	NA	many	CSVAGAGGYTF	TGCAGCGTTGCAGGGGCAGGTGGCTACACCTTC
TRBV28	TRBJ2-1	TRBD2	NA	CASSPGLAAGNEQFF	TGTGCCAGCAGTCCGGGACTAGCGGCGGGCAATGAGCAGTTCTTC
TRBV6-1	TRBJ1-2	NA	many	CASSPGGSNYGYTF	TGTGCCAGCAGTCCCGGTGGCAGTAACTATGGCTACACCTTC
TRBV29-1	TRBJ2-2	TRBD1	NA	CSVTGGADTGELFF	TGCAGCGTTACAGGGGGCGCGGACACCGGGGAGCTGTTTTTT
TRBV12-3/TRBV12-4	TRBJ1-6	TRBD1	many	CASSLQGPGSPLHF	TGTGCCAGCAGTCTACAGGGGCCGGGATCACCCCTCCACTTT
TRBV7-2	TRBJ2-5	TRBD2	NA	CASSLALAGAYF	TGTGCCAGCAGCTTAGCGCTGGCGGGAGCCTACTTC
TRBV10-1	TRBJ2-2	TRBD2	few	CASSGSGRATGELFF	TGCGCCAGCAGTGGTAGCGGGAGGGCAACCGGGGAGCTGTTTTTT
TRBV27	TRBJ2-1	TRBD1	NA	CASRRDRGGNEQFF	TGTGCCAGCAGACGGGACAGGGGGGGGAATGAGCAGTTCTTC
TRBV20-1	TRBJ1-2	NA	NA	CSARVPGRAGYGYTF	TGCAGTGCTAGAGTCCCGGGACGGGCCGGCTATGGCTACACCTTC
TRBV20-1	TRBJ2-2	NA	few	CSARVYDRNPGELFF	TGCAGTGCTAGAGTTTATGACAGGAACCCCGGGGAGCTGTTTTTT
TRBV28	TRBJ2-7	NA	NA	CASSFRFEQYF	TGTGCCAGCAGTTTTCGCTTCGAGCAGTACTTC
TRBV7-2	TRBJ2-5	NA	few	CASSLGVAAGGTQYF	TGTGCCAGCAGCTTAGGAGTGGCGGCTGGGGGGACCCAGTACTTC
TRBV27	TRBJ1-3	NA	NA	CATALHVGNTIYF	TGTGCCACCGCTCTTCACGTTGGAAACACCATATATTTT
TRBV5-4	TRBJ2-7	NA	few	CASSLGMSEQYF	TGTGCCAGCAGCTTGGGTATGAGCGAGCAGTACTTC
TRBV7-2	TRBJ2-7	TRBD2	few	CASSRTSGMYEQYF	TGTGCCAGCAGCCGGACTAGCGGGATGTACGAGCAGTACTTC
TRBV10-3	TRBJ2-7	NA	many	CATTAGQTYEQYF	TGTGCCACGACGGCGGGACAGACCTACGAGCAGTACTTC
TRBV29-1	TRBJ2-1	NA	NA	CSVEEVWASAGNEQFF	TGCAGCGTTGAAGAGGTATGGGCTAGCGCCGGGAATGAGCAGTTCTTC
TRBV6-1	TRBJ2-1	TRBD1	few	CASMGTGAGDEQFF	TGTGCCAGCATGGGGACAGGGGCGGGGGATGAGCAGTTCTTC
TRBV29-1	TRBJ2-3	TRBD2	few	CSVSTSGGPGDTQYF	TGCAGCGTTTCGACTAGCGGGGGGCCAGGAGATACGCAGTATTTT
TRBV12-3/TRBV12-4	TRBJ2-3	TRBD2	few	CASSRLALSTDTQYF	TGTGCCAGCAGTCGACTAGCTTTGAGCACAGATACGCAGTATTTT
TRBV20-1	TRBJ2-1	NA	few	CSATPGLPKNEQFF	TGCAGTGCCACCCCGGGCCTTCCCAAGAATGAGCAGTTCTTC
TRBV12-3/TRBV12-4	TRBJ1-3	NA	NA	CASGRHSGNTIYF	TGTGCCAGCGGACGACACTCTGGAAACACCATATATTTT
TRBV15	TRBJ2-3	NA	NA	CATSRELPSTDTQYF	TGTGCCACCAGCAGAGAACTACCTAGCACAGATACGCAGTATTTT
TRBV7-2	TRBJ1-6	TRBD1	few	CASSFLTGGNYSPLHF	TGTGCCAGCAGCTTTCTCACAGGGGGCAATTATTCACCCCTCCACTTT
TRBV7-9	TRBJ2-4	NA	many	CASSPPPDAKNIQYF	TGTGCCAGCAGTCCCCCCCCCGATGCCAAAAACATTCAGTACTTC
TRBV29-1	TRBJ2-1	TRBD1	many	CSVERSRGSDEQFF	TGCAGCGTTGAAAGGTCCAGGGGGTCGGATGAGCAGTTCTTC
TRBV6-6	TRBJ2-7	TRBD1	NA	CASLSRGNEQYF	TGTGCCAGCCTCAGCAGGGGGAACGAGCAGTACTTC
TRBV7-6	TRBJ2-7	TRBD1	few	CASSFTGAWSASSYEQYF	TGTGCCAGCAGCTTTACAGGGGCATGGAGCGCTAGCTCCTACGAGCAGTACTTC
TRBV9	TRBJ2-1	NA	many	CASSVALSNEQFF	TGTGCCAGCAGCGTAGCTCTCTCCAATGAGCAGTTCTTC
TRBV15	TRBJ1-3	NA	many	CATSSGWGSGNTIYF	TGTGCCACCAGCAGTGGCTGGGGCTCTGGAAACACCATATATTTT
TRBV7-2	TRBJ2-2	NA	few	CASSFLSGLFF	TGTGCCAGCAGCTTCCTCAGTGGGCTGTTTTTT
TRBV7-3	TRBJ2-1	NA	few	CASSSSIDNEQFF	TGTGCCAGCAGCTCCTCCATAGATAATGAGCAGTTCTTC
TRBV11-2	TRBJ2-1	NA	many	CASSLGTHNEQFF	TGTGCCAGCAGTCTCGGGACCCACAATGAGCAGTTCTTC
TRBV20-1	TRBJ2-3	TRBD1	many	CSATRTGGNTDTQYF	TGCAGTGCCACCAGGACAGGGGGAAACACAGATACGCAGTATTTT
TRBV7-2	TRBJ2-7	NA	few	CASSLVGRGAYEQYF	TGTGCCAGCAGCTTAGTCGGCAGGGGGGCGTACGAGCAGTACTTC
TRBV10-3	TRBJ2-3	TRBD2	NA	CAISAVLAGGPDTQYF	TGTGCCATCAGTGCAGTTCTAGCGGGGGGGCCTGATACGCAGTATTTT